This is a list of T cell receptor beta chains from one sample in a study of T-cell reconstitution after alpha-beta-depleted transplantation in children. TCRdb reprocessed the PCR reads via MiXCR and lists one record per CDR3 protein. The table lists 500,000 to 750,000 distinct CDR3 sequences, roughly 30% of them singletons. The sequenced sample was PBMCs, obtained before TCRalphabeta/CD19-depleted stem cell transplant. These receptors originate from a boy in the first two years of life with Wiskott-Aldrich syndrome, due to receive a stem cell transplant. Each CDR3 is given with its conserved first and last residue.

V gene	J gene	CDR3 protein
TRBV7-9	TRBJ2-7	CASSLASKGSWEQYF
TRBV5-1	TRBJ2-1	CASSPEIAGGYNEQFF
TRBV5-1	TRBJ1-4	CASRPGPTNEKLFF
TRBV3-1	TRBJ2-7	CASSQELDNSYEQYF
TRBV19	TRBJ2-2	CASSFGQLLSGGELFF
TRBV5-1	TRBJ1-4	CASRGDGKLFF
TRBV30	TRBJ2-3	CAWRPAGLTDTQYF
TRBV20-1	TRBJ2-7	CSARGYRGEPYEQYF
TRBV5-1	TRBJ2-1	CASSSQLAGGVNEQFF
TRBV29-1	TRBJ2-2	CSVHDLAGGNTGELFF
TRBV5-1	TRBJ2-1	CASSLDGRAYNEQFF
TRBV12-3/TRBV12-4	TRBJ2-7	CASSATADRGREQYF
TRBV28	TRBJ2-7	CASSPIRDRENYEQYF
TRBV12-3/TRBV12-4	TRBJ1-2	CASSLIGTADYTF
TRBV15	TRBJ2-5	CATRSLGGSYQTQYF
TRBV2	TRBJ2-4	CASSEPRLLAKNIQYF
TRBV10-3	TRBJ2-1	CAISGRGDNEQFF
TRBV29-1	TRBJ2-7	CSVDSGGDYEQYF
TRBV27	TRBJ2-1	CASSPNSLAGVMGEQFF
TRBV5-1	TRBJ2-3	CASSVGTGPTDTQYF
TRBV2	TRBJ2-1	CASRGTGGSSLEQFF
TRBV27	TRBJ2-1	CASSSGSVNEQFF
TRBV6-2/TRBV6-3	TRBJ2-3	CASSLSYGNTQYF
TRBV20-1	TRBJ1-6	CSARDLTPGQGLVALSPLHF
TRBV7-8	TRBJ2-7	CASSSSVRYEQYF
TRBV20-1	TRBJ1-2	CSAREGDYGYTF
TRBV20-1	TRBJ2-1	CSAKGQRSYNEQFF
TRBV11-2	TRBJ2-1	CASSLGSSLSSYNEQFF
TRBV20-1	TRBJ2-7	CSANLESYEQYF
TRBV4-2	TRBJ2-2	CASSPETRSGRASGELFF
TRBV6-1	TRBJ2-7	CASSVGTFATYEQYF
TRBV10-3	TRBJ2-2	CAIAINTGELFF
TRBV7-2	TRBJ2-7	CASSTSSYEQYF
TRBV4-2	TRBJ2-7	CASSQMTSSYEQYF
TRBV29-1	TRBJ2-7	CSALERTMSSEQYF
TRBV29-1	TRBJ2-5	CSVVEPGLQETQYF
TRBV5-1	TRBJ2-2	CASSGGQYTGELFF
TRBV4-2	TRBJ2-7	CASSPLGGVYYEQYF
TRBV12-3/TRBV12-4	TRBJ2-3	CASSSDGKQDTQYF
TRBV3-1	TRBJ1-1	CASSQDGQPNTEAFF
TRBV6-5	TRBJ2-5	CASSYPIAGRRCAQYF
TRBV29-1	TRBJ1-2	CSVDAYGYTF
TRBV28	TRBJ2-7	CASSLRTLPTYEQYF
TRBV20-1	TRBJ1-5	CSAWDSYNQPQHF
TRBV6-4	TRBJ2-1	CASSDLAGGDNEQFF
TRBV20-1	TRBJ2-2	CSAPLYPSSGRTRNTGELFF